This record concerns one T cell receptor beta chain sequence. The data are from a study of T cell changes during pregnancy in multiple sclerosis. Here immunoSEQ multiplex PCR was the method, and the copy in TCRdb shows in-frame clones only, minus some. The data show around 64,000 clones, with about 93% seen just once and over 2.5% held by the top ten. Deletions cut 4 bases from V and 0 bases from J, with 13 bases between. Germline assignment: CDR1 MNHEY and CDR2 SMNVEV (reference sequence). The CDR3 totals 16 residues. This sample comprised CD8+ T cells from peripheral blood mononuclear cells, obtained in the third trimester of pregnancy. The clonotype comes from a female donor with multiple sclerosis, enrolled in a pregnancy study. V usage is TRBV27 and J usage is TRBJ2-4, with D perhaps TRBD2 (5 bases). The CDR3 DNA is TGTGCCAGCAGTTCGAGGACTTTTCTAGCCAAAAACATTCAGTACTTC. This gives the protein CASSSRTFLAKNIQYF.